This is a list of T cell receptor beta chains from one sample in a study of CD8+ T cells in alopecia areata. The table came from immunoSEQ multiplex PCR; TCRdb's copy has only in-frame clones and leaves some out. The table shows over 100,000 clones, with 50% to 75% occurring only once. The sequencing used CD8+ T cells sorted from blood, collected at week 24, from a patient treated with tofacitinib. These receptor sequences come from a human donor with alopecia areata. The CDR3 runs from the conserved cysteine through the conserved F or W. Fields, in order: V gene, D gene, CDR3 length, J gene, clone size, CDR3 DNA, CDR3 protein. A D gene is named only where the DNA matches it firmly. Rows give clone size only sometimes, using once, few, many, or a class for an expanded clone.

v_gene: TRBV9; d_gene: -; len: 16; j_gene: TRBJ1-3; abundance: -; CDR3nt: TGTGCCAGCAGCGTAGGACACCCAGAAGGTGGAAACACCATATATTTT; CDR3aa: CASSVGHPEGGNTIYF
v_gene: TRBV5-4; d_gene: -; len: 14; j_gene: TRBJ1-1; abundance: -; CDR3nt: TGTGCCAGCAGCTCGGGACGCCCGAACACTGAAGCTTTCTTT; CDR3aa: CASSSGRPNTEAFF
v_gene: TRBV11-2; d_gene: TRBD2; len: 15; j_gene: TRBJ2-7; abundance: -; CDR3nt: TGTGCCAGCAGTTACCACGGGGGGGCTATCTACGAGCAGTACTTC; CDR3aa: CASSYHGGAIYEQYF
v_gene: TRBV5-1; d_gene: -; len: 14; j_gene: TRBJ1-2; abundance: -; CDR3nt: TGCGCCAGCAGCTTCGGGCAGAAGGGCTATGGCTACACCTTC; CDR3aa: CASSFGQKGYGYTF
v_gene: TRBV29-1; d_gene: -; len: 13; j_gene: TRBJ2-7; abundance: -; CDR3nt: TGCAGCGTTGAAGATCCCCAGACCTACGAGCAGTACTTC; CDR3aa: CSVEDPQTYEQYF
v_gene: TRBV5-1; d_gene: -; len: 13; j_gene: TRBJ2-7; abundance: -; CDR3nt: TGCGCCAGCAGCTTGTTTACAGCGTACGAGCAGTACTTC; CDR3aa: CASSLFTAYEQYF
v_gene: TRBV6-5; d_gene: TRBD1; len: 15; j_gene: TRBJ2-5; abundance: -; CDR3nt: TGTGCCAGCAGTCGGGACAGGGGCCCTCAAGAGACCCAGTACTTC; CDR3aa: CASSRDRGPQETQYF
v_gene: TRBV27; d_gene: TRBD1; len: 14; j_gene: TRBJ2-7; abundance: few; CDR3nt: TGTGCCAGCAGTCAAGGACAGGGGTTGTACGAGCAGTACTTC; CDR3aa: CASSQGQGLYEQYF
v_gene: TRBV27; d_gene: -; len: 13; j_gene: TRBJ1-2; abundance: -; CDR3nt: TGTGCCAGCAGTCCATACGGACAGAACGGCTACACCTTC; CDR3aa: CASSPYGQNGYTF
v_gene: TRBV7-6; d_gene: -; len: 14; j_gene: TRBJ2-1; abundance: -; CDR3nt: TGTGCCAGCAGCTTAGAAGGGGGAACGGATGAGCAGTTCTTC; CDR3aa: CASSLEGGTDEQFF
v_gene: TRBV7-9; d_gene: -; len: 13; j_gene: TRBJ2-2; abundance: -; CDR3nt: TGTGCCAGCAGCCTAGGGGCTACCGGGGAGCTGTTTTTT; CDR3aa: CASSLGATGELFF
v_gene: TRBV7-2; d_gene: -; len: 13; j_gene: TRBJ2-6; abundance: many; CDR3nt: TGTGCCAGCAGCTTAGGTGGCGCCAACGTCCTGACTTTC; CDR3aa: CASSLGGANVLTF
v_gene: TRBV13; d_gene: TRBD2; len: 15; j_gene: TRBJ2-1; abundance: -; CDR3nt: TGTGCCAGCAGCCCTGCTAGCGGGGGGGCGGTTGAGCAGTTCTTC; CDR3aa: CASSPASGGAVEQFF
v_gene: TRBV7-9; d_gene: -; len: 13; j_gene: TRBJ2-7; abundance: -; CDR3nt: TGTGCCAGCAGCTTAGTTGCGGGATACGAGCAGTACTTC; CDR3aa: CASSLVAGYEQYF
v_gene: TRBV11-2; d_gene: TRBD2; len: 15; j_gene: TRBJ2-1; abundance: -; CDR3nt: TGTGCCAGCAGCCTACGTCAGCGGGGGGGCAATGAGCAGTTCTTC; CDR3aa: CASSLRQRGGNEQFF
v_gene: TRBV7-8; d_gene: -; len: 15; j_gene: TRBJ1-5; abundance: -; CDR3nt: TGTGCCAGCAGCCCATATTACAGGGTAGATCAGCCCCAGCATTTT; CDR3aa: CASSPYYRVDQPQHF
v_gene: TRBV9; d_gene: -; len: 12; j_gene: TRBJ1-3; abundance: -; CDR3nt: TGTGCCAGCAGCCCCGGTTCTGACACCATATATTTT; CDR3aa: CASSPGSDTIYF
v_gene: TRBV5-1; d_gene: -; len: 13; j_gene: TRBJ2-7; abundance: few; CDR3nt: TGCGCCAGCAGCTCCCCCGACACCTACGAGCAGTACTTC; CDR3aa: CASSSPDTYEQYF
v_gene: TRBV7-9; d_gene: -; len: 13; j_gene: TRBJ1-2; abundance: -; CDR3nt: TGTGCCAGCAGCTCAAACAGGGTCTATGGCTACACCTTC; CDR3aa: CASSSNRVYGYTF
v_gene: TRBV9; d_gene: TRBD2; len: 15; j_gene: TRBJ2-5; abundance: few; CDR3nt: TGTGCCAGCAGCTCTAGCGGGGGGGCCTTAGAGACCCAGTACTTC; CDR3aa: CASSSSGGALETQYF
v_gene: TRBV27; d_gene: TRBD1; len: 16; j_gene: TRBJ1-2; abundance: few; CDR3nt: TGTGCCAGCAGCCCATCGACAGGGGCAACTTTTTATGGCTACACCTTC; CDR3aa: CASSPSTGATFYGYTF
v_gene: TRBV5-1; d_gene: -; len: 14; j_gene: TRBJ1-5; abundance: -; CDR3nt: TGCGCCAGCAGCTTATACAGGGACCAACAGCCCCAGCATTTT; CDR3aa: CASSLYRDQQPQHF
v_gene: TRBV7-9; d_gene: -; len: 13; j_gene: TRBJ2-7; abundance: -; CDR3nt: TGTGCCAGCAGCTTGGGCGAGACCTACGAGCAGTACTTC; CDR3aa: CASSLGETYEQYF
v_gene: TRBV6-6; d_gene: -; len: 12; j_gene: TRBJ1-2; abundance: once; CDR3nt: TGTGCCAGCGGGGAAGATCCTCGTGGCTACACCTTC; CDR3aa: CASGEDPRGYTF